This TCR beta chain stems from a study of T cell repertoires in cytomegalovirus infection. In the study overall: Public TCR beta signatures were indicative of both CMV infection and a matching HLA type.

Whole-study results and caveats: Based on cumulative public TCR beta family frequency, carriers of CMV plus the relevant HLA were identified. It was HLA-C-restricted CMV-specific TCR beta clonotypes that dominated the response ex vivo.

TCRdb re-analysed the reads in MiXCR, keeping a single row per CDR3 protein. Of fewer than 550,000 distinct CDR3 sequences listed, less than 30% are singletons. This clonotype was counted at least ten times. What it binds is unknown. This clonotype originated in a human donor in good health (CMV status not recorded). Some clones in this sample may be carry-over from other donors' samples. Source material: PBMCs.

As DNA, the CDR3 is TGTGCCAGCAGCTTAGGGAATAGGAGAGATGGCTACACCTTC. Translating gives CASSLGNRRDGYTF. This rearrangement joins TRBV7-6 to TRBJ1-2; D remains ambiguous. The germline gives CDR1 SGHVS, CDR2 FNYEAQ. The CDR3 runs to 14 residues. Trimming left V 1 base short and J 6 bases short, with 12 bases between.